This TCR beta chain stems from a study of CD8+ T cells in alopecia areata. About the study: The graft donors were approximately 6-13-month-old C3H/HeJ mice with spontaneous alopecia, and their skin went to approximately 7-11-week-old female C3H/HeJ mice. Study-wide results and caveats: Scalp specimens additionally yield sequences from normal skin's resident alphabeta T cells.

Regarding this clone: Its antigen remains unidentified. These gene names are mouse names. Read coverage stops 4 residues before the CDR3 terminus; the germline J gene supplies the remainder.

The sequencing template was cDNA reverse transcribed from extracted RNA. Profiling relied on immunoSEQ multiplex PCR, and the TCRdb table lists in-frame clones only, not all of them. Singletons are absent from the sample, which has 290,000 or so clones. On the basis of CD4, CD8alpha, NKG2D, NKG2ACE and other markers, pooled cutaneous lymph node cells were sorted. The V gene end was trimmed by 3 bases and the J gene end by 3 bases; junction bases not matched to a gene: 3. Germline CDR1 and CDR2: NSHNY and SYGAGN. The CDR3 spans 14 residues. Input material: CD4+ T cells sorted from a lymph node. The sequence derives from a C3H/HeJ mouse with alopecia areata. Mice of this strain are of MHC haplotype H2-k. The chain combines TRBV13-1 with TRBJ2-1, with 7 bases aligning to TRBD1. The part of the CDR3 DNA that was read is TGTGCCAGCAGTGGGGACAGCCTCTATGCT. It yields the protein CASSGDSLYA. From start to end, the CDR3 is CASSGDSLYAEQFF.